This entry features one T cell receptor beta chain sequence. The data belong to a study of blood T cell repertoires in COVID-19. Study overall: Sample material is recorded as cDNA or gDNA derived from T cells, B-cell-depleted T cells, or PBMCs.

V shed 8 bases and J shed 1 base, with 8 bases lying between them. The CDR3 has 13 residues. From germline, CDR1 is MNHEY and CDR2 SVGAGI. Original methodology: From reference gene primer amplification, estimates of nucleated cell counts were derived. The table came from immunoSEQ multiplex PCR; TCRdb's copy has only in-frame clones and leaves some out. V, J and clone size are taken as reported in that table, and D and trimming were inferred from the DNA itself. The repertoire holds 110,000 to 150,000 clones, with roughly 83% as singletons. This receptor was taken from a middle-aged man with acute COVID-19. Sequenced: PBMCs or T cells enriched from blood (not recorded which). The gene calls are TRBV6-5 and TRBJ2-2; tentative D call: TRBD1 (5 bases). CDR3 sequence: CASGRVNTGELFF. CDR3 in DNA: TGTGCCAGCGGCAGGGTGAACACCGGGGAGCTGTTTTTT.